Listed below are T cell receptor beta chains from one sample, sequenced in a study of T cells in narcolepsy. Using immunoSEQ multiplex PCR, the repertoire was profiled, and TCRdb retains in-frame clones only, with some absent. This sample has more than 20,000 clones; roughly 85% occur once, and the top ten carry 10% to 13%. Specimen: memory (CD45RA-) CD4+ T cells from blood. These receptors all come from a human donor in good health. CDR3s include the opening cysteine and the closing phenylalanine or tryptophan. The D gene is left open where the match is weak. Not every row has a clone size; where given, it reads once, few, many or a size class.

TRBJ2-7,TRBV5-1,.,.,TGCGCCAGCAGCTTGGAGGTGGGGCCGAACGAGCAGTACTTC,CASSLEVGPNEQYF
TRBJ2-1,TRBV15,.,.,TGTGCCACCAGCAGAGATATGGCTACGTTTGAGCAGTTCTTC,CATSRDMATFEQFF
TRBJ1-5,TRBV7-6,.,.,TGTGCCAGCAGCTTATACGGCAATAGCAATCAGCCCCAGCATTTT,CASSLYGNSNQPQHF
TRBJ1-4,TRBV19,.,.,TGTGCCAGTAGTACGGGACGTGAAAAACTGTTTTTT,CASSTGREKLFF
TRBJ2-7,TRBV4-2,.,.,TGTGCCAGCAGCCAAGGCGGCGGCAGGGGAGTAGTAGAGCAGTACTTC,CASSQGGGRGVVEQYF
TRBJ2-7,TRBV7-9,TRBD2,once,TGTGCCAGCAGCTCCGGACTAGCGGGAGAGAGCTCCTACGAGCAGTACTTC,CASSSGLAGESSYEQYF
TRBJ2-7,TRBV2,TRBD1,.,TGTGCCAGCAGTCAGGGCACAGGGGGAGGCGAGCAGTACTTC,CASSQGTGGGEQYF
TRBJ2-2,TRBV7-2,.,.,TGTGCCAGCAGCTTAGCCCAGGGGGGAACCGGGGAGCTGTTTTTT,CASSLAQGGTGELFF
TRBJ2-2,TRBV9,.,.,TGTGCCAGCAGCGTGGGGTTGAACACCGGGGAGCTGTTTTTT,CASSVGLNTGELFF
TRBJ2-1,TRBV7-6,.,.,TGTGCCAGCAGCTTAATAACGACAGTAAACTCCTACAATGAGCAGTTCTTC,CASSLITTVNSYNEQFF
TRBJ2-7,TRBV30,.,.,TGTGCCTGGAGTGTCACAGGCTACTACGAGCAGTACTTC,CAWSVTGYYEQYF
TRBJ2-1,TRBV5-1,TRBD2,.,TGCGCCAGCAGCTTGACTAGCGGGACGAATGAGCAGTTCTTC,CASSLTSGTNEQFF
TRBJ1-2,TRBV6-1,TRBD1,.,TGTGCCAGCAGACACGAAGGACAGGGGGGCTACACCTTC,CASRHEGQGGYTF
TRBJ2-1,TRBV29-1,TRBD2,.,TGCACCTCGGGACTAGGGTACAATGAGCAGTTCTTC,CTSGLGYNEQFF
TRBJ1-5,TRBV27,TRBD1,few,TGTGCCAGCAGCCAACTTGGGACAGGGGGCAATCAGCCCCAGCATTTT,CASSQLGTGGNQPQHF
TRBJ2-7,TRBV13,TRBD1,once,TGTGCCAGCAGCTTATCCGGGACAGGCTCCTACGAGCAGTACTTC,CASSLSGTGSYEQYF
TRBJ1-2,TRBV11-2,.,.,TGTGCCAGCAGTCCCCCGCATAACTATGGCTACACCTTC,CASSPPHNYGYTF
TRBJ1-5,TRBV7-9,.,.,TGTGCCAGCAGCGGACTCGACCAGCCCCAGCATTTT,CASSGLDQPQHF
TRBJ2-2,TRBV5-1,TRBD1,once,TGCGCCAGCAGACCTGGACAGGGGGCGGCCACCGGGGAGCTGTTTTTT,CASRPGQGAATGELFF
TRBJ2-1,TRBV1,.,.,TGCACCAGCAGCCAAGAGGCTAGCGCGACCCGAACTCCCTACAATGAGCAGTTCTTC,CTSSQEASATRTPYNEQFF
TRBJ1-2,TRBV18,.,.,TGTGCCAGCTCACCGGGGGGGGCGGATGGCTACACCTTC,CASSPGGADGYTF
TRBJ2-3,TRBV7-2,TRBD1,.,TGTGCCAGCACCCGGGACAGTGGCACAGATACGCAGTATTTT,CASTRDSGTDTQYF
TRBJ2-1,TRBV9,TRBD2,.,TGTGCCAGCAGCGAAAGCGGGGGGACCTACAATGAGCAGTTCTTC,CASSESGGTYNEQFF
TRBJ2-3,TRBV5-1,.,.,TGCGCCAGCAGCTTGGATGGGCCAGGCCTAACAGATACGCAGTATTTT,CASSLDGPGLTDTQYF
TRBJ1-4,TRBV4-2,.,.,TGTGCCAGCAGCCAACTGGGGGGGGAAAAACTGTTTTTT,CASSQLGGEKLFF
TRBJ1-1,TRBV5-1,.,.,TGCGCCAGCAGCCCCGCCACGGCCGCTGAAGCTTTCTTT,CASSPATAAEAFF
TRBJ2-3,TRBV4-3,TRBD2,.,TGCGCCAGCAGCCAAGAAGCTAGCGGGAAGTCAGATACGCAGTATTTT,CASSQEASGKSDTQYF
TRBJ2-7,TRBV21-1,.,few,TGTGCCAGCACCTCAGGGGGCGCCTTTGCGGGGACCTACGAGCAGTACTTC,CASTSGGAFAGTYEQYF
TRBJ2-7,TRBV9,TRBD2,.,TGTGCCAGCAGCCCCGATGGCGGGAGAGTATACGAGCAGTACTTC,CASSPDGGRVYEQYF
TRBJ2-1,TRBV19,.,.,TGTGCCAGTAGTCCCCCCGGTGGCGTAGGGATCGAGCAGTTCTTC,CASSPPGGVGIEQFF
TRBJ2-7,TRBV27,TRBD1,few,TGTGCCAGCAGTTCCGACAGGGGCGAGCAGTACTTC,CASSSDRGEQYF
TRBJ1-4,TRBV18,.,.,TGTGCCAGCTCACCGGACGGCAGAAGAGAAAAACTGTTTTTT,CASSPDGRREKLFF